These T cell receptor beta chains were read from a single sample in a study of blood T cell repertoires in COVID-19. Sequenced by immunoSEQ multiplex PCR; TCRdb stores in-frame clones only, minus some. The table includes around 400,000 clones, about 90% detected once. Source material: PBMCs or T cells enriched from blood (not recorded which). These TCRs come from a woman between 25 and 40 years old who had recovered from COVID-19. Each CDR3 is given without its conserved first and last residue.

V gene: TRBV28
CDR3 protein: ASSLTSGSSTQY

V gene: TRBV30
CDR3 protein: AWRGEGYTEAF

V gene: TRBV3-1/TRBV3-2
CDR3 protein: ASSHNASRYEQY

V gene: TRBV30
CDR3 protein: AWTDRGTYEQY

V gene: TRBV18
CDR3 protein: ASSPADTRREQY

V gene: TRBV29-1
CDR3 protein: SVHRTVNEQF

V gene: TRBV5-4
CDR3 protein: ASSLMGLTYEQY

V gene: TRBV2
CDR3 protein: ASSRTGQETQY

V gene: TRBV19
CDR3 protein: ASRSVAGGWGNQPQH

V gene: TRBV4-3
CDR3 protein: ASSPTGDFDYGYT

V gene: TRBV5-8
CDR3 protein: ASSSPTGVLVYEQY

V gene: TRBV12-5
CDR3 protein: ASGLDFSPLH

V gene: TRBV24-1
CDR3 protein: ATSDAISSYNEQF

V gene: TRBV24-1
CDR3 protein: ATSDHNGYT

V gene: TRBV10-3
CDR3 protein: AISEKTGKTYEQY

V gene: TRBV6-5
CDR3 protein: ASSLTRSSYNEQF

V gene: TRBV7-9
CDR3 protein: ASSSPAGGSTGELF

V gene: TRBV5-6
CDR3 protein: ASSFNRTDYGYT

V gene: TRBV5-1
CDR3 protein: ASSSGTGGGYT

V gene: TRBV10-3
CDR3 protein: AIKGTTGVAEQF

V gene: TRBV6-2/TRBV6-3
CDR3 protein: ASSGLAGGREY

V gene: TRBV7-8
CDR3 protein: ASSHDTYNEQF

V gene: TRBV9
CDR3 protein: ASSVEGGLNEQF

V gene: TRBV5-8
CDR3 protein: ASSFSGPYEQY

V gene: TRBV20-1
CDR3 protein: SGQVEETQY

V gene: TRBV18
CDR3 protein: ASSPGQAKYEQY

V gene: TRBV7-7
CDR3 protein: ASSLDSGSPETQY

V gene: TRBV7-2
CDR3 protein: ASGLPAQTALGTGGGYT

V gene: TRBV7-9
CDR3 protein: ASSLLAGEETQY

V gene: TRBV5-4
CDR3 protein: ASSSRQGRDTEAF

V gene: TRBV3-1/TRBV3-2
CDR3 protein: ASSQPRTVYNEQF

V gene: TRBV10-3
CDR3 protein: AITDRDNSPLH

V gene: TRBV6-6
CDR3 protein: ASSFSSRVKKTQY

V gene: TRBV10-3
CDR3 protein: AISESKQGWTGELF

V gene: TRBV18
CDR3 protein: ASSTGHNEKLF

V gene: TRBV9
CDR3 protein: ASSVVQGNTGELF

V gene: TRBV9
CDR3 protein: ASSGFRRGGGANVLT

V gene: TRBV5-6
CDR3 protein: ASGHLGTGTEVNYGYT

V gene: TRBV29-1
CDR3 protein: SVAGGQGNYEQY

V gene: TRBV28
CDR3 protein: ASKQGAFEKLF

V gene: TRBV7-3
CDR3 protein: ASSLGSSNADTQY

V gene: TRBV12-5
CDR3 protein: ASGFTGRDGYT

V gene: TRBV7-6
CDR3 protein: ASSLEEGVHGYT

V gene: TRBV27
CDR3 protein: ASRGDALAKNIQY

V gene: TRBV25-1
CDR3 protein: ASSEFLNTEAF